Listed below are T cell receptor beta chains from one sample, sequenced in a study of blood T cell repertoires in COVID-19. Here immunoSEQ multiplex PCR was the method, and the copy in TCRdb shows in-frame clones only, minus some. The data contain around 300,000 clones, about 85% of them singletons. Material: peripheral blood. The source of these receptors is a man between 18 and 29 years old with active or convalescent COVID-19. The CDR3 runs from the conserved cysteine through the conserved F or W. The order of the fields is J gene, V gene, D gene, clone size, CDR3 DNA, CDR3 protein. D genes are given only for firm matches. Clone size is shown for a subset of rows, as once, few, many or a class of expanded clone.

J: TRBJ2-7; V: TRBV28; D: TRBD2; size: -; DNA: TGTGCCAGCAGTTACCGGGGGGACGAGCAGTACTTC; CDR3: CASSYRGDEQYF
J: TRBJ2-7; V: TRBV4-1; D: -; size: -; DNA: TGCGCCAGCAGCCAAGGGCAGGGGTTCGAGCAGTACTTC; CDR3: CASSQGQGFEQYF
J: TRBJ2-3; V: TRBV25-1; D: TRBD2; size: -; DNA: TGTGCCAGCAGTGAAGGATGGGGTGGCGGGAGAGGCACAGATACGCAGTATTTT; CDR3: CASSEGWGGGRGTDTQYF
J: TRBJ2-7; V: TRBV5-1; D: -; size: once; DNA: TGCGCCAGCAGCTTGGCCCCAGGAGGTACCTACGAGCAGTACTTC; CDR3: CASSLAPGGTYEQYF
J: TRBJ1-3; V: TRBV7-2; D: TRBD1; size: -; DNA: TGTGCCAGCAGCTTGTCTACCCCTACAGGGGGCTCTGGAAACACCATATATTTT; CDR3: CASSLSTPTGGSGNTIYF
J: TRBJ2-7; V: TRBV12-3/TRBV12-4; D: -; size: -; DNA: TGTGCCAGCAGTTTACTAGTCCTCGCCGAGCAGTACTTC; CDR3: CASSLLVLAEQYF
J: TRBJ2-7; V: TRBV18; D: TRBD1; size: -; DNA: TGTGCCAGCTCACCCCGGGACAGGGGATCGACCTACGAGCAGTACTTC; CDR3: CASSPRDRGSTYEQYF
J: TRBJ1-4; V: TRBV7-9; D: -; size: -; DNA: TGTGCCAGCACGCTGGCAGCTTCTAATGAAAAACTGTTTTTT; CDR3: CASTLAASNEKLFF
J: TRBJ2-5; V: TRBV27; D: -; size: -; DNA: TGTGCCAGCAGTTTTGCAGCGGGTACCCGGGAGACCCAGTACTTC; CDR3: CASSFAAGTRETQYF
J: TRBJ2-5; V: TRBV3-1/TRBV3-2; D: -; size: -; DNA: TGTGCCAGCAGCCAAGATCCGCCCTCGGGGTGGGAGACCCAGTACTTC; CDR3: CASSQDPPSGWETQYF
J: TRBJ1-1; V: TRBV5-1; D: TRBD1; size: -; DNA: TGCGCCAGCAGTACGGGACAGGGGGCAGGGATCACTGAAGCTTTCTTT; CDR3: CASSTGQGAGITEAFF
J: TRBJ1-1; V: TRBV3-1/TRBV3-2; D: -; size: -; DNA: TGTGCCAGCAGCCCCATTTTTGACACTGAAGCTTTCTTT; CDR3: CASSPIFDTEAFF
J: TRBJ2-3; V: TRBV5-1; D: -; size: once; DNA: TGCGCCAGCAGCTTGACTAGTTTTCTTGAAGTTTCAGATACGCAGTATTTT; CDR3: CASSLTSFLEVSDTQYF
J: TRBJ1-2; V: TRBV24-1; D: TRBD1; size: -; DNA: TGTGCCACCAGTGATTCCGGGACAGGGTACTCCGGCTACACCTTC; CDR3: CATSDSGTGYSGYTF
J: TRBJ2-7; V: TRBV19; D: -; size: -; DNA: TGTGCCAGTAGTATAGCACAGGGTCCCTACGAGCAGTACTTC; CDR3: CASSIAQGPYEQYF
J: TRBJ2-3; V: TRBV5-1; D: TRBD2; size: -; DNA: TGCGCCAGCAGCTTGCGACTAGCGGGGACAGATACGCAGTATTTT; CDR3: CASSLRLAGTDTQYF
J: TRBJ2-6; V: TRBV3-1/TRBV3-2; D: -; size: few; DNA: TGTGCCAGCAGCCAAGGTTGGGCCTCTGGGGCCAACGTCCTGACTTTC; CDR3: CASSQGWASGANVLTF
J: TRBJ1-4; V: TRBV3-1/TRBV3-2; D: TRBD1; size: -; DNA: TGTGCCAGCAGCCAAGGACAGGGGCTTAGCGAAAAACTGTTTTTT; CDR3: CASSQGQGLSEKLFF
J: TRBJ1-1; V: TRBV2; D: -; size: -; DNA: TGTGCCAGCAGTTTCGGGGGGACTGAAGCTTTCTTT; CDR3: CASSFGGTEAFF
J: TRBJ1-2; V: TRBV7-9; D: -; size: -; DNA: TGTGCCAGCACCACGGTGGACAGATCTTATGGCTACACCTTC; CDR3: CASTTVDRSYGYTF
J: TRBJ2-2; V: TRBV24-1; D: TRBD2; size: -; DNA: TGTGCCACCAGTGATTTCGGAGCGGGAGGAAGAACCGGGGAGCTGTTTTTT; CDR3: CATSDFGAGGRTGELFF
J: TRBJ2-5; V: TRBV24-1; D: -; size: -; DNA: TGTGCCACCAGTGATTTGGTCAGGGGACGGGGTTGCGGAGAGACCCAGTACTTC; CDR3: CATSDLVRGRGCGETQYF
J: TRBJ1-6; V: TRBV9; D: -; size: -; DNA: TGTGCCAGCAGCGTAGGACAGCCTGGTTCACCCCTCCACTTT; CDR3: CASSVGQPGSPLHF
J: TRBJ1-6; V: TRBV18; D: -; size: few; DNA: TGTGCCAGCTCACAGGGAGGGGATTCACCCCTCCACTTT; CDR3: CASSQGGDSPLHF
J: TRBJ2-7; V: TRBV18; D: -; size: -; DNA: TGTGCCAGCTCACCATCCACCTACGAGCAGTACTTC; CDR3: CASSPSTYEQYF
J: TRBJ2-7; V: TRBV6-5; D: TRBD2; size: -; DNA: TGTGCCAGCAGTCTATTGACTAGCGCGTCCTACGAGCAGTACTTC; CDR3: CASSLLTSASYEQYF
J: TRBJ2-1; V: TRBV20-1; D: TRBD2; size: -; DNA: TGCAGTGCTAGTCGGGGGGGCCGTATCGACAATGAGCAGTTCTTC; CDR3: CSASRGGRIDNEQFF
J: TRBJ1-2; V: TRBV6-5; D: -; size: -; DNA: TGTGCCAGCAGTTTATTGGGGGCTGGTGGCTACACCTTC; CDR3: CASSLLGAGGYTF
J: TRBJ1-6; V: TRBV28; D: TRBD1; size: -; DNA: TGTGCCAGCAGCTCACTGACAGGGGGTGGGTCACCCCTCCACTTT; CDR3: CASSSLTGGGSPLHF
J: TRBJ2-3; V: TRBV7-8; D: TRBD2; size: -; DNA: TGTGCCAGCGGGACGGCTAGCGGGGGCACAGATACGCAGTATTTT; CDR3: CASGTASGGTDTQYF
J: TRBJ2-3; V: TRBV6-4; D: TRBD2; size: medium-sized; DNA: TGTGCCAGCAGTGCAGCGGGAGGACCAGATACGCAGTATTTT; CDR3: CASSAAGGPDTQYF
J: TRBJ1-5; V: TRBV24-1; D: -; size: -; DNA: TGTGCCACCAGTAAGGAGGGCAATCAGCCCCAGCATTTT; CDR3: CATSKEGNQPQHF
J: TRBJ2-7; V: TRBV3-1/TRBV3-2; D: -; size: once; DNA: TGTGCCAGCAGCCAAGAGCGGCCCTACGAGCAGTACTTC; CDR3: CASSQERPYEQYF
J: TRBJ2-5; V: TRBV3-1/TRBV3-2; D: -; size: -; DNA: TGTGCCAGCAGCCCCGGGCCGGACTACACTACTAAAGAGACCCAGTACTTC; CDR3: CASSPGPDYTTKETQYF
J: TRBJ2-1; V: TRBV15; D: TRBD2; size: -; DNA: TGTGCCACCAGCAGAGAACTAGCGAACAATGAGCAGTTCTTC; CDR3: CATSRELANNEQFF